This TCR beta chain was sequenced during a study of blood T cell repertoires in COVID-19. Study-wide context: Samples representing acute and convalescent COVID-19 were sourced from the United States, Italy and Spain. The cDNA or gDNA used as material had been derived from T cells, B-cell-depleted T cells, or PBMCs.

Original processing methods: Nucleated cell counts were estimated from reference gene primer amplification. Clones were read by immunoSEQ multiplex PCR, and TCRdb kept only the in-frame ones, dropping some. V and J calls and clone size are those listed in that table; D and trimming were worked out from the DNA. The table records around 150,000 clones, 85% of them present only once. Germline V gene lookup returns CDR1 LGHDT and CDR2 YNNKEL (reference sequence). The CDR3 runs 11 residues. Note on this clone: One junction end disagrees with the germline gene, perhaps due to a read error.

The sequence derives from a human donor with acute or convalescent COVID-19. The donor label of this sample is uncertain. The chain employs TRBV3-1 (or the pseudogene TRBV3-2) and TRBJ2-7; 8 bases align to TRBD1. The specimen sequenced was peripheral blood. CDR3 amino acids: CASSSRDRPFF. CDR3 nucleotides: TGTGCCAGCAGCTCCCGGGACAGGCCCTTCTTC.